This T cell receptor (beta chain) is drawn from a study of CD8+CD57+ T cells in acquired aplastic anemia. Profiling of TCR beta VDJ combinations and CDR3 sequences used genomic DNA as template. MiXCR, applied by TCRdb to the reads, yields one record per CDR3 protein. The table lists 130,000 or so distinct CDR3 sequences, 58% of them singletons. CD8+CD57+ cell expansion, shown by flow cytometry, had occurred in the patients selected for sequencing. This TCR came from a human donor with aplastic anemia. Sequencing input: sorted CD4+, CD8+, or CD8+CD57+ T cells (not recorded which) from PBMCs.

The CDR3 nucleotides read TGCAGTGCCTGGGCGGCGCTAGCGGGATCCTCCTACAATGAGCAGTTCTTC. Its protein product is CSAWAALAGSSYNEQFF. V and J are TRBV20-1 and TRBJ2-1, with 9 bases aligning to TRBD2. The J segment lost 0 bases and the V segment lost 6 bases, leaving 12 bases of the junction unmatched. The CDR3 is 17 amino acids. The germline gives CDR1 DFQATT, CDR2 SNEGSKA (reference sequence).